The following is a TCR beta chain sequence with its context. The antigen is unknown. The sample belongs to a study of T-cell reconstitution after alpha-beta-depleted transplantation in children. Study observations and caveats: Diversity and T-cell counts at one year after transplant derived mostly from new T cells.

Germline V gives CDR1 MNHNS, CDR2 SASEGT. The CDR3 contains 16 residues. Trimming took 4 bases from V and 0 from J; bases not matched to a gene: 8. Unique molecular identifiers were used to barcode this TCRbeta library. TCRdb reprocessed the PCR reads with MiXCR, giving one entry per CDR3 protein. The sample holds about a million distinct CDR3 sequences; about 29% are singletons and the top ten take under 30%. The chain has TRBV6-1 and TRBJ2-7; 8 nucleotides line up with TRBD1. The source of this sequence is a boy under three years old who had a stem cell transplant for SCID, so the T cells may come from the graft donor. This sample comprised PBMCs, mostly from graft donor cells, obtained 360 days after TCRalphabeta/CD19-depleted stem cell transplant. The DNA of the CDR3 is TGTGCCAGCAGTGCATCGACAGGGGCCGTCTCCTACGAGCAGTACTTC. It translates to CASSASTGAVSYEQYF.